The 23 T cell receptor beta chains given below trace back to one sample, sequenced in a study of post-analysis software for immune sequencing data. Study-wide findings and caveats: Five TRBV segments were significantly more frequent in patients than in controls. TRBV5-6, TRBV5-1 and TRBV20-1 were among these segments.

No antigen has been assigned to these receptors. Prepared TCR beta cDNA libraries contained unique molecular identifiers. Each CDR3 protein is one row after TCRdb ran MiXCR on the PCR reads. The table includes almost 700,000 distinct CDR3 sequences, over 45% detected once. Input material: blood. These receptor sequences come from a girl aged 2 to 10 with multiple sclerosis.

A remark on this clonotype: The junction departs from the called germline gene at one end, perhaps through a read error. The gene calls are TRBV5-1 and TRBJ2-3; 8 positions agree with TRBD2. The CDR3 spans 15 residues. The germline gives CDR1 SGHRS, CDR2 YFSETQ. The CDR3 nucleotides are TGCGCCAGCAGTTTGGTTCCAGCGGGAGATGATACGCAGTATTTT. This translates into CASSLVPAGDDTQYF.

This clonotype was seen only a few times. This chain joins TRBV29-1 and TRBJ1-2; D gene unclear. Deletions cut 4 bases from V and 8 bases from J, with 8 bases between. CDR1 SQVTM and CDR2 ANQGSEA come from the germline V gene. The CDR3 totals 10 residues. CDR3 loop: CSVAGRGYTF. The CDR3 DNA follows: TGCAGCGTTGCGGGTCGGGGCTACACCTTC.

The chain links TRBV6-5 to TRBJ2-1; possibly TRBD1 or TRBD2 for D (5 bases each). Germline assignment: CDR1 MNHEY and CDR2 SVGAGI. Deletions cut 2 bases from V and 8 bases from J, with 16 bases between. The CDR3 is made up of 15 amino acids. The CDR3 here is CASSYEGSRVDEQFF. Here the CDR3 DNA reads TGTGCCAGCAGTTACGAGGGGAGCAGGGTCGATGAGCAGTTCTTC.

This chain links TRBV9 with TRBJ2-1, with 9 bases lining up with TRBD2. The V and J ends lost 0 bases and 8 bases, in that order; junction bases with no gene match: 9. This CDR3 comprises 16 residues. Germline CDR1 and CDR2: SGDLS and YYNGEE. The CDR3 sequence: CASSVAGLAGWDEQFF. In nucleotides, the CDR3 is TGTGCCAGCAGCGTAGCGGGGCTAGCGGGATGGGATGAGCAGTTCTTC.

This clonotype was seen more than once but under ten times. The chain employs TRBV29-1 and TRBJ2-1; 11 bases are shared with TRBD2. The CDR3 length is 12 residues. Germline trimming cut 4 bases from V and 10 bases from J; bases unmatched to any gene: 3. The germline gives CDR1 SQVTM, CDR2 ANQGSEA. As DNA, the CDR3 is TGCAGCGTTGTACTAGCGGGAGTCGAGCAGTTCTTC. Its translation: CSVVLAGVEQFF.

The chain uses TRBV6-5 and TRBJ2-5; 11 bases match TRBD1. The CDR3 covers 15 residues. Trimming cost V 4 bases and J 4 bases; bases outside gene matches: 5. Germline CDR1 reads MNHEY; CDR2 reads SVGAGI. CDR3 in DNA: TGTGCCAGCAGTTCGCCCGGGACAGGGGGAGAGACCCAGTACTTC. As protein: CASSSPGTGGETQYF.

This sequence joins TRBV7-9 and TRBJ1-1; 7 nucleotides line up with TRBD1. The CDR3 is 16 residues long. The V and J ends lost 4 bases and 2 bases, in that order; junction bases with no gene match: 10. CDR1 is SEHNR and CDR2 is FQNEAQ in the germline V gene (reference sequence). CDR3 nucleotides: TGTGCCAGCAGCTATTCCCCCGGGACAGACAACACTGAAGCTTTCTTT. This codes for CASSYSPGTDNTEAFF.

This sequence joins TRBV20-1 and TRBJ1-2; 8 nucleotides match TRBD1. J lost 4 bases, V lost 1 base, and 5 bases had no gene match. Germline assignment: CDR1 DFQATT and CDR2 SNEGSKA (reference sequence). This CDR3 contains 14 residues. For the CDR3, the DNA is TGCAGTGCTAGAGTTTCGACAGGGGTCTATGGCTACACCTTC. It codes for CSARVSTGVYGYTF.

The chain employs TRBV24-1 and TRBJ1-1, with a possible D match to TRBD1 (5 bases). The V gene's germline CDR1 is KGHDR and CDR2 SFDVKD. V lost 6 bases and J 3 bases, leaving 10 bases between the germline ends. The CDR3 extends over 13 amino acids. The chain's CDR3 is CATSTDSYTEAFF. The CDR3 nucleotides read TGTGCCACCAGTACCGACAGCTACACTGAAGCTTTCTTT.

The V call is TRBV11-2, the J call TRBJ2-7; D gene uncertain. Germline V lookup: CDR1 SGHAT, CDR2 FQNNGV. The CDR3 length is 13 residues. The germline V and J ends were trimmed by 5 bases and 6 bases, with 14 bases remaining between them. CDR3 sequence (DNA): TGTGCCAGCAGCCTAGTGATCGTGGGCGAGCAGTACTTC. Translated, it gives CASSLVIVGEQYF.

The rearrangement joins TRBV3-1 to TRBJ2-3, with D perhaps matching TRBD2 (5 bases). Looked up from germline, CDR1 is LGHDT and CDR2 is YNNKEL (reference sequence). CDR3 length equals 16 residues. V lost 4 bases to trimming and J lost 5 bases, with 19 bases between them. DNA of the CDR3: TGTGCCAGCAGCCTAAGCCCAGCGGCTTCACAAGATACGCAGTATTTT. As protein: CASSLSPAASQDTQYF.

V gene TRBV20-1 combines with J gene TRBJ1-3, with D tentatively TRBD1 (6 bases). Trimming took 1 base from V and 0 from J, leaving 13 bases between them. The germline V gene has CDR1 DFQATT and CDR2 SNEGSKA (reference sequence). CDR3 length equals 16 residues. CDR3 sequence reads: CSARVWGRRSGNTIYF. The CDR3 DNA sequence: TGCAGTGCTAGAGTCTGGGGGCGACGCTCTGGAAACACCATATATTTT.

At least ten counts were recorded for this clonotype. The chain employs TRBV7-2 and TRBJ1-2, with D hard to call. V lost 3 bases to trimming and J lost 7 bases, with 9 bases between them. CDR3 length equals 12 residues. The germline V gene encodes CDR1 SGHTA and CDR2 FQGNSA. CDR3 residues: CASSFSVPGYTF. The CDR3 DNA is TGTGCCAGCAGCTTCTCGGTCCCTGGCTACACCTTC.

The J gene is TRBJ1-5, the V gene TRBV7-2; the D is unclear. V gave up 1 base and J gave up 5 bases, with 9 bases separating them. The CDR3 sequence is 14 residues long. The germline V gene encodes CDR1 SGHTA and CDR2 FQGNSA. The CDR3 region is CASSLEFVDQPQHF. CDR3 DNA sequence: TGTGCCAGCAGCTTAGAATTTGTGGATCAGCCCCAGCATTTT.

The V and J genes are TRBV4-2 and TRBJ2-3; no definite D call. The CDR3 totals 13 residues. V lost 5 bases and J lost 4, with 10 bases in between. Germline assignment: CDR1 LGHNA and CDR2 YNFKEQ. The CDR3 bases are TGTGCCAGCAGCGATGGACCCCCAGATACGCAGTATTTT. This gives the protein CASSDGPPDTQYF.

This rearrangement joins TRBV20-1 to TRBJ1-5; 9 positions match TRBD1. The germline V gene has CDR1 DFQATT and CDR2 SNEGSKA (reference sequence). Trimming at V came to 1 base and at J to 6 bases, leaving 10 bases not matched to a gene. The CDR3 loop spans 16 amino acids. CDR3 DNA: TGCAGTGCTAGAGTTACCGGGACAGGGTTATCTCAGCCCCAGCATTTT. It is translated as CSARVTGTGLSQPQHF.

This chain connects TRBV29-1 to TRBJ2-3; 7 nucleotides line up with TRBD1. V was clipped by 7 bases and J by 6 bases; unmatched bases: 13. CDR1 and CDR2 (germline): SQVTM, ANQGSEA. The CDR3 spans 14 residues. The CDR3 DNA follows: TGCAGCGCAAGGACAGGACTTTCTTATGATACGCAGTATTTT. This gives the protein CSARTGLSYDTQYF.

The gene calls are TRBV20-1 and TRBJ2-5, with D hard to call. CDR1 and CDR2 from the germline V gene are DFQATT and SNEGSKA (reference sequence). V was cut by 2 bases and J by 0 bases, with 10 bases left in between. The CDR3 is made up of 14 amino acids. The CDR3 is CSARPWADQETQYF. The CDR3 DNA follows: TGCAGTGCTAGACCATGGGCGGACCAAGAGACCCAGTACTTC.

The chain combines TRBV29-1 with TRBJ1-2, with D possibly TRBD1 on 5 matching bases. The CDR3 runs 13 residues. V shed 4 bases and J shed 3 bases, with 12 bases lying between them. Per germline, CDR1 SQVTM and CDR2 ANQGSEA. As DNA, the CDR3 is TGCAGCGTTGGGGACTTCAGTTACTATGGCTACACCTTC. Protein: CSVGDFSYYGYTF. The whole variable domain, filled in from reference TRBV29-1 and TRBJ1-2, reads SAVISQKPSRDICQRGTSLTIQCQVDSQVTMMFWYRQQPGQSLTLIATANQGSEATYESGFVIDKFPISRPNLTFSTLTVSNMSPEDSSIYLCSVGDFSYYGYTFGSGTRLTVV.

The sample holds one count of this clonotype. The chain carries TRBV12-3 or TRBV12-4 and TRBJ1-6, with 8 bases that match TRBD1. V was pared by 4 bases and J by 12 bases, with 8 bases of the junction left unmatched. The CDR3 sequence is 14 residues long. For the CDR3, the DNA is TGTGCCAGCAGTTCAGGGGGCGGGCGGGTACCCCTCCACTTT. Translation gives CASSSGGGRVPLHF.

A note on this clonotype: Relative to the germline gene, one junction end is altered; a read error may explain this. The genes are TRBV7-7 and TRBJ2-3, with D possibly being TRBD2 (5 bases). This CDR3 contains 18 residues. Looked up from germline, CDR1 is SSHAT and CDR2 is FNYEAQ (reference sequence). The CDR3 spells CASSESPVERRLTDTQYF. In DNA, the CDR3 is TGTGCTAGCAGCGAATCCCCTGTCGAGCGGCGTTTGACAGATACGCAGTATTTT.

The rearrangement uses TRBV5-5 and TRBJ2-5, with a weak D call TRBD2 (7 bases). Trimming took off 4 bases at V and 5 bases at J, with 15 bases between the two ends. The CDR3 contains 14 residues. The V gene's germline CDR1 is SGHKS and CDR2 YYEKEE (reference sequence). The chain's CDR3 is CASSPTGGPETQYF. As DNA, the CDR3 is TGTGCCAGCAGCCCGACCGGGGGGCCGGAGACCCAGTACTTC.

Here the CDR3 reads CASSEQDVLTF. CDR3 nucleotide sequence: TGTGCCAGCAGCGAACAGGACGTCCTGACTTTC. The rearrangement uses TRBV7-9 and TRBJ2-6; maybe TRBD1 (5 bases). This CDR3 is built from 11 residues. The V end was cut by 5 bases, the J end by 11 bases, with 7 bases between. Per germline, CDR1 SEHNR and CDR2 FQNEAQ (reference sequence).